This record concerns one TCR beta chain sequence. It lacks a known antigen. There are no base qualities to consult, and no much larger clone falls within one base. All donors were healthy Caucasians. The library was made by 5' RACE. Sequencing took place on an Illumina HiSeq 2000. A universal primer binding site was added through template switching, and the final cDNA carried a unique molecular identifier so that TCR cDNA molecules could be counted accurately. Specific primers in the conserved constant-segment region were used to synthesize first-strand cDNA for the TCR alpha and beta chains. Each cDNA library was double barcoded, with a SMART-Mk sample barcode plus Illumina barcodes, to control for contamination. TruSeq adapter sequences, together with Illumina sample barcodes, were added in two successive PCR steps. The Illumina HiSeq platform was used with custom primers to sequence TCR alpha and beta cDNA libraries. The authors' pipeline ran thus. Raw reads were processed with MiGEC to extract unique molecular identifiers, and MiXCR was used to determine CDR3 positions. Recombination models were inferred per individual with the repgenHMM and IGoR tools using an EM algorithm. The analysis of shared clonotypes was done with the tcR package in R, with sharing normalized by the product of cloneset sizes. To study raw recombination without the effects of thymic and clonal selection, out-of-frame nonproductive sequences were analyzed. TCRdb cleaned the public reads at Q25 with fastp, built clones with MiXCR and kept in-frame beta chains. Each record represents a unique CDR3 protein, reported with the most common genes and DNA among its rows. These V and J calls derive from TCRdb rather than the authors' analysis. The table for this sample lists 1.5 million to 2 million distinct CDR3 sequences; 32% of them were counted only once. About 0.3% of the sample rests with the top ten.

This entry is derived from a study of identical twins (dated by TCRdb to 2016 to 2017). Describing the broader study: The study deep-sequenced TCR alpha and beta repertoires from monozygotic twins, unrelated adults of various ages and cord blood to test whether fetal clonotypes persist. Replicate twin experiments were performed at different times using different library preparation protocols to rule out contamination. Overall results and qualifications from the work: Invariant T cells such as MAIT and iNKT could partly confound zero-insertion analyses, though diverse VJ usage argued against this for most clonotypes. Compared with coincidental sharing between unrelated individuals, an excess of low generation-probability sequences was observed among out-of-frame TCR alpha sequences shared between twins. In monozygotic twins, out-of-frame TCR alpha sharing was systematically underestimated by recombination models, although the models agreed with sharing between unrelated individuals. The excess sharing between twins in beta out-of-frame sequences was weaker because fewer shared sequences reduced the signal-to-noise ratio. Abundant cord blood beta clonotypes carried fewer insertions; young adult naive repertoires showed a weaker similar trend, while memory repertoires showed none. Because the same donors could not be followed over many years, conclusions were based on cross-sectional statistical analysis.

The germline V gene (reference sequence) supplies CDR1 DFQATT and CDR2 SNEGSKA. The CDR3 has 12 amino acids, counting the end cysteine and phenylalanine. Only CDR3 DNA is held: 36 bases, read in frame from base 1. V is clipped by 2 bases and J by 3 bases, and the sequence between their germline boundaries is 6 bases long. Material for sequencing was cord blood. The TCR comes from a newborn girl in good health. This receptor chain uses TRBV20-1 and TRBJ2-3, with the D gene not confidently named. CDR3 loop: CSARTKTDTQYF. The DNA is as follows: TGCAGTGCTAGAACAAAAACAGATACGCAGTATTTT.